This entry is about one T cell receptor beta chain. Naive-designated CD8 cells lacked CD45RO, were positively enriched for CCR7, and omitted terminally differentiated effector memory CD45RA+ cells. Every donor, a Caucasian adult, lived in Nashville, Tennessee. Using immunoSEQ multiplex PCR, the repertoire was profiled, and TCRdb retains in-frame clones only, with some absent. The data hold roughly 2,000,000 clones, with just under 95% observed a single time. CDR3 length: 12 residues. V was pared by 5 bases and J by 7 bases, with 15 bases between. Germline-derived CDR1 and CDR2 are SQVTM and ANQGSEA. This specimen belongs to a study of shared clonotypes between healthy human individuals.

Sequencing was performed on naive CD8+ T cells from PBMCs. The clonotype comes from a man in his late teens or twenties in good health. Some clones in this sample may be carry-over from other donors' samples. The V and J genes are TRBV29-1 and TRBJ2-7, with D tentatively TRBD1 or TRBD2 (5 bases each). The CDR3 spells CSVIGQGGEQYF. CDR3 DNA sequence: TGCAGCGTTATTGGGCAGGGCGGGGAGCAGTACTTC.